This is a list of T cell receptor beta chains from one sample in a study of cytomegalovirus exposure and HLA in healthy donors. Method: immunoSEQ multiplex PCR; TCRdb's copy keeps in-frame clones and lacks some. The sample holds about 190,000 clones, approximately 85% seen once. Sequenced sample: PBMCs. The receptors shown here come from a young man in good health and CMV-seronegative. CDR3s include the opening cysteine and the closing phenylalanine or tryptophan. Fields, in order: V gene, clone size, J gene, D gene, CDR3 protein, CDR3 DNA. A D gene is named only where the DNA matches it firmly. Size is omitted from some rows. Given values are once, few, many or a class for expanded clones.

V gene: TRBV13
clone size: -
J gene: TRBJ2-5
D gene: TRBD2
CDR3 protein: CASSLGIAGGETQYF
CDR3 DNA: TGTGCCAGCAGCTTAGGGATAGCGGGAGGTGAGACCCAGTACTTC

V gene: TRBV14
clone size: -
J gene: TRBJ1-1
D gene: -
CDR3 protein: CASSQVGLLNTEAFF
CDR3 DNA: TGTGCCAGCAGCCAAGTGGGACTCCTGAACACTGAAGCTTTCTTT

V gene: TRBV27
clone size: -
J gene: TRBJ1-5
D gene: TRBD1
CDR3 protein: CASGTGALGPQHF
CDR3 DNA: TGTGCCAGCGGAACAGGGGCCCTGGGGCCCCAGCATTTT

V gene: TRBV19
clone size: few
J gene: TRBJ2-4
D gene: TRBD2
CDR3 protein: CASSSGLADGENIQYF
CDR3 DNA: TGTGCCAGTAGTTCGGGACTAGCGGATGGAGAAAACATTCAGTACTTC

V gene: TRBV9
clone size: -
J gene: TRBJ1-6
D gene: -
CDR3 protein: CASSARGSPLHF
CDR3 DNA: TGTGCCAGCAGCGCCAGGGGTTCACCCCTCCACTTT

V gene: TRBV30
clone size: -
J gene: TRBJ2-3
D gene: TRBD1
CDR3 protein: CAWRWTGSGDTQYF
CDR3 DNA: TGTGCCTGGAGGTGGACAGGGAGCGGAGATACGCAGTATTTT

V gene: TRBV19
clone size: -
J gene: TRBJ1-5
D gene: -
CDR3 protein: CASSIVGRPNSNQPQHF
CDR3 DNA: TGTGCCAGTAGTATAGTTGGCAGGCCCAATAGCAATCAGCCCCAGCATTTT

V gene: TRBV18
clone size: -
J gene: TRBJ1-1
D gene: -
CDR3 protein: CASSPRGDEAFF
CDR3 DNA: TGTGCCAGCTCACCCCGGGGGGACGAAGCTTTCTTT

V gene: TRBV9
clone size: -
J gene: TRBJ2-2
D gene: -
CDR3 protein: CASSVLAETGELFF
CDR3 DNA: TGTGCCAGCAGCGTCCTAGCAGAAACCGGGGAGCTGTTTTTT

V gene: TRBV11-2
clone size: -
J gene: TRBJ1-4
D gene: TRBD1
CDR3 protein: CASSLADRVNEKLFF
CDR3 DNA: TGTGCCAGCAGCTTAGCGGACAGGGTAAATGAAAAACTGTTTTTT

V gene: TRBV27
clone size: -
J gene: TRBJ2-7
D gene: -
CDR3 protein: CASSFSGENEQYF
CDR3 DNA: TGTGCCAGCAGTTTTTCGGGGGAAAACGAGCAGTACTTC

V gene: TRBV29-1
clone size: -
J gene: TRBJ1-2
D gene: -
CDR3 protein: CSVEAGNYGYTF
CDR3 DNA: TGCAGCGTTGAAGCGGGGAACTATGGCTACACCTTC

V gene: TRBV27
clone size: -
J gene: TRBJ1-6
D gene: TRBD1
CDR3 protein: CASSSALWRGRSSPLHF
CDR3 DNA: TGTGCCAGCAGTTCCGCCCTTTGGAGGGGGCGAAGCTCACCCCTCCACTTT

V gene: TRBV4-2
clone size: -
J gene: TRBJ2-7
D gene: -
CDR3 protein: CASSQVSQGGYEQYF
CDR3 DNA: TGTGCCAGCAGCCAAGTCTCGCAGGGAGGCTACGAGCAGTACTTC

V gene: TRBV28
clone size: -
J gene: TRBJ2-2
D gene: TRBD1
CDR3 protein: CASSPPLGQGRRELFF
CDR3 DNA: TGTGCCAGCAGTCCACCACTTGGACAGGGTAGGCGGGAGCTGTTTTTT

V gene: TRBV28
clone size: once
J gene: TRBJ1-5
D gene: TRBD1
CDR3 protein: CASSGTATNQPQHF
CDR3 DNA: TGTGCCAGCAGTGGGACAGCGACCAATCAGCCCCAGCATTTT

V gene: TRBV7-7
clone size: -
J gene: TRBJ2-7
D gene: -
CDR3 protein: CASSLASGDEQYF
CDR3 DNA: TGTGCTAGCAGCTTAGCCTCGGGAGACGAGCAGTACTTC

V gene: TRBV9
clone size: few
J gene: TRBJ2-4
D gene: TRBD1
CDR3 protein: CASSADRGNIQYF
CDR3 DNA: TGTGCCAGCAGCGCTGACAGGGGAAACATTCAGTACTTC

V gene: TRBV6-1
clone size: -
J gene: TRBJ1-4
D gene: -
CDR3 protein: CASTERGLGEKLFF
CDR3 DNA: TGTGCCAGCACCGAGAGGGGACTTGGCGAAAAACTGTTTTTT

V gene: TRBV2
clone size: -
J gene: TRBJ2-2
D gene: TRBD1
CDR3 protein: CASSRDRVNTGELFF
CDR3 DNA: TGTGCCAGCAGCCGGGACAGGGTGAACACCGGGGAGCTGTTTTTT

V gene: TRBV6-4
clone size: -
J gene: TRBJ1-2
D gene: TRBD1
CDR3 protein: CASSDTGQGVSGYTF
CDR3 DNA: TGTGCCAGCAGTGATACGGGACAGGGTGTGAGTGGCTACACCTTC

V gene: TRBV9
clone size: -
J gene: TRBJ2-7
D gene: TRBD1
CDR3 protein: CASSVGGDRTYEQYF
CDR3 DNA: TGTGCCAGCAGCGTAGGAGGGGACAGAACCTACGAGCAGTACTTC

V gene: TRBV9
clone size: -
J gene: TRBJ1-1
D gene: TRBD1
CDR3 protein: CASSVAGQGTEAFF
CDR3 DNA: TGTGCCAGCAGCGTAGCTGGACAGGGAACTGAAGCTTTCTTT

V gene: TRBV6-1
clone size: few
J gene: TRBJ2-3
D gene: -
CDR3 protein: CASRGGPDTQYF
CDR3 DNA: TGTGCCAGCAGAGGGGGTCCAGATACGCAGTATTTT

V gene: TRBV2
clone size: -
J gene: TRBJ2-5
D gene: TRBD1
CDR3 protein: CASSKRTGGVVAGLETQYF
CDR3 DNA: TGTGCCAGCAGTAAGCGGACAGGGGGCGTAGTAGCGGGGCTGGAGACCCAGTACTTC

V gene: TRBV29-1
clone size: -
J gene: TRBJ2-5
D gene: -
CDR3 protein: CSVEEGAQQETQYF
CDR3 DNA: TGCAGCGTTGAAGAGGGGGCACAACAAGAGACCCAGTACTTC

V gene: TRBV5-1
clone size: -
J gene: TRBJ2-1
D gene: TRBD2
CDR3 protein: CASTGLAGVNEQFF
CDR3 DNA: TGCGCCAGCACGGGACTAGCGGGAGTAAATGAGCAGTTCTTC

V gene: TRBV19
clone size: -
J gene: TRBJ2-2
D gene: TRBD2
CDR3 protein: CASRILAGGLYTGELFF
CDR3 DNA: TGTGCCAGTAGGATTCTAGCGGGAGGTCTATACACCGGGGAGCTGTTTTTT

V gene: TRBV29-1
clone size: -
J gene: TRBJ1-2
D gene: -
CDR3 protein: CSGLGGSNYGYTF
CDR3 DNA: TGCAGCGGCCTAGGGGGATCTAACTATGGCTACACCTTC

V gene: TRBV5-6
clone size: -
J gene: TRBJ1-6
D gene: -
CDR3 protein: CASSLAQGLYSPLHF
CDR3 DNA: TGTGCCAGCAGCTTGGCTCAGGGGCTCTATTCACCCCTCCACTTT

V gene: TRBV28
clone size: -
J gene: TRBJ2-1
D gene: TRBD1
CDR3 protein: CASSFIGQGDEQFF
CDR3 DNA: TGTGCCAGCAGTTTCATAGGACAGGGTGATGAGCAGTTCTTC

V gene: TRBV5-1
clone size: -
J gene: TRBJ2-1
D gene: TRBD1
CDR3 protein: CASSLAPRQGRDYNEQFF
CDR3 DNA: TGCGCCAGCAGCTTGGCCCCCCGACAGGGTAGGGATTACAATGAGCAGTTCTTC

V gene: TRBV4-3
clone size: few
J gene: TRBJ2-1
D gene: -
CDR3 protein: CASSQEASSYNEQFF
CDR3 DNA: TGCGCCAGCAGCCAAGAGGCAAGCTCCTACAATGAGCAGTTCTTC

V gene: TRBV5-5
clone size: -
J gene: TRBJ2-1
D gene: TRBD1
CDR3 protein: CASSLWGTGGNEQFF
CDR3 DNA: TGTGCCAGCAGCTTGTGGGGGACAGGGGGCAATGAGCAGTTCTTC

V gene: TRBV9
clone size: -
J gene: TRBJ1-1
D gene: -
CDR3 protein: CASSVVAGGDTEAFF
CDR3 DNA: TGTGCCAGCAGCGTAGTGGCAGGCGGGGACACTGAAGCTTTCTTT

V gene: TRBV13
clone size: -
J gene: TRBJ2-3
D gene: TRBD2
CDR3 protein: CASSLGVGSGSSDTQYF
CDR3 DNA: TGTGCCAGCAGCTTAGGTGTGGGTAGCGGGAGTTCAGATACGCAGTATTTT